One TCR beta chain is described in this entry. Its antigen is unidentified. Those who donated were healthy bone marrow donors. PCR employed 60 Vbeta and 13 Jbeta primers. The assay was immunoSEQ multiplex PCR, and TCRdb's table has in-frame clones only and misses some. The sample's table shows tens of thousands of clones. Trimming left V 5 bases short and J 2 bases short, with 7 bases between. Germline V gene lookup returns CDR1 SQVTM and CDR2 ANQGSEA. The CDR3 covers 12 residues. These data come from a study of cytomegalovirus exposure and HLA in healthy donors. Regarding the study as a whole: Accurate predictions that matched the HLA-A and HLA-B alleles of most subjects were reportedly made from TCR beta sequences. There were reportedly fewer N-insertions in an Asian-associated ancestry cluster than the approximately 700-donor mean, in a later analysis.

This rearrangement joins TRBV29-1 to TRBJ1-5; D is ambiguous. The TCR originated in a woman aged 55-75 years in good health and CMV-seronegative. Sequenced sample: PBMCs. The CDR3 DNA follows: TGCAGCGTTCTTGAGGGCAATCAGCCCCAGCATTTT. Translated, it gives CSVLEGNQPQHF.